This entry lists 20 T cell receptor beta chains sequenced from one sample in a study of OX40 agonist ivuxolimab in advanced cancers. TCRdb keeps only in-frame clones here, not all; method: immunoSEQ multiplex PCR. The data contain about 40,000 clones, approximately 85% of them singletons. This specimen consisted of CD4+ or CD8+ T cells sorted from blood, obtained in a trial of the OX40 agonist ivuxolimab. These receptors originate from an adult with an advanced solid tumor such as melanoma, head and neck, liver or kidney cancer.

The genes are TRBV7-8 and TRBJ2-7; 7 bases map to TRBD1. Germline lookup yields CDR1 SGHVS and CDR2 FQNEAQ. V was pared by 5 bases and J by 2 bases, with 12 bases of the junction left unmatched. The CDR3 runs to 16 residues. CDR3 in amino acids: CASSLTGVAWTYEQYF. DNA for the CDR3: TGTGCCAGCAGCCTAACAGGGGTCGCTTGGACCTACGAGCAGTACTTC.

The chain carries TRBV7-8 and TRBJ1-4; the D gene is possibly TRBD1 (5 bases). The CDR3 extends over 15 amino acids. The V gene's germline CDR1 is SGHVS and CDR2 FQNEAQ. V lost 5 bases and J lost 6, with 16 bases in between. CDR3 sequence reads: CASSLRDGSDEKLFF. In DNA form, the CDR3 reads TGTGCCAGCAGCCTACGGGACGGAAGCGATGAAAAACTGTTTTTT.

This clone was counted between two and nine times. The CDR3 loop is CASGHGGAEAFF. DNA of the CDR3: TGTGCTAGTGGCCACGGAGGAGCCGAAGCTTTCTTT. The chain carries TRBV12-5 and TRBJ1-1; D is unresolved. V lost 6 bases and J 8 bases, leaving 13 bases between the germline ends. This CDR3 has 12 residues. The V gene's germline CDR1 is LGHNT and CDR2 FRNRAP.

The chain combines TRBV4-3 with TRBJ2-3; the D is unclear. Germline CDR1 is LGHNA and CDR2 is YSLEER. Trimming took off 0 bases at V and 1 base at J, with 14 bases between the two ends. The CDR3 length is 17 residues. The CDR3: CASSQDGNPRRTDTQYF. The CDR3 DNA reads TGCGCCAGCAGCCAAGACGGAAACCCTAGGCGCACAGATACGCAGTATTTT.

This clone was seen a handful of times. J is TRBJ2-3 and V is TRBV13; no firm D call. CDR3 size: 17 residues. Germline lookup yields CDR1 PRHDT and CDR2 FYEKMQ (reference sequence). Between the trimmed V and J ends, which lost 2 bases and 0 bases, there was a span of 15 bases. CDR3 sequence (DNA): TGTGCCAGCAGCTTAACGACCGGGCATACAAGCACAGATACGCAGTATTTT. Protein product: CASSLTTGHTSTDTQYF.

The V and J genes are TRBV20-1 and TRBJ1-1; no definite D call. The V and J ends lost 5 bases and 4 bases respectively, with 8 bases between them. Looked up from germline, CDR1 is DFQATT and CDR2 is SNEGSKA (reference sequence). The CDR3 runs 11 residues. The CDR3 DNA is TGCAGTGCTGCCATGGTCACTGAAGCTTTCTTT. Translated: CSAAMVTEAFF.

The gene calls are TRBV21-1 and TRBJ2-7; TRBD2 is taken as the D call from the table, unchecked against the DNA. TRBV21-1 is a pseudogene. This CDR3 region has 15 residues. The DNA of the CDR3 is TGTGCCAGCAGCCCGACTAGCGGGAGTGTCTACGAGCAGTACTTC. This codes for CASSPTSGSVYEQYF.

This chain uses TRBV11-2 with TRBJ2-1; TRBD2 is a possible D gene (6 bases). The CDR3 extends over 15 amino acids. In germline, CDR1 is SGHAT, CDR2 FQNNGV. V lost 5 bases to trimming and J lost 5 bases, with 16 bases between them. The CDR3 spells CASSPDGGPHNEQFF. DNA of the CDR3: TGTGCCAGCAGCCCGGACGGGGGTCCCCACAATGAGCAGTTCTTC. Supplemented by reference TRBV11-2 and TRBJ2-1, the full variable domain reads EAGVAQSPRYKIIEKRQSVAFWCNPISGHATLYWYQQILGQGPKLLIQFQNNGVVDDSQLPKDRFSAERLKGVDSTLKIQPAKLEDSAVYLCASSPDGGPHNEQFFGPGTRLTVL.

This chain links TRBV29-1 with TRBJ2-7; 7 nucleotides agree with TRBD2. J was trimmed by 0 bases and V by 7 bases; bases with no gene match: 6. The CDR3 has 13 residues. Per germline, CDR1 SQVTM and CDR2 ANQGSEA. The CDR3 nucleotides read TGCAGCGCCGTGGGGGGGACCTCCTACGAGCAGTACTTC. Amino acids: CSAVGGTSYEQYF.

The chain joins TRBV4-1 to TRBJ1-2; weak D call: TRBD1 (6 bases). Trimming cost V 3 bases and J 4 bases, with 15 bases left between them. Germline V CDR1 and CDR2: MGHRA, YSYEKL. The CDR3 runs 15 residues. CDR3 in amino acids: CASSHLEGGAYGYTF. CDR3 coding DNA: TGCGCCAGCAGCCACCTCGAGGGGGGTGCCTATGGCTACACCTTC.

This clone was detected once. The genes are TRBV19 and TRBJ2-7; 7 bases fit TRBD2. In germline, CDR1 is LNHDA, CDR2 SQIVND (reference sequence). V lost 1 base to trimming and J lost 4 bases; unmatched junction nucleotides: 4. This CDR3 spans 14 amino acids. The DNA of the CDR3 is TGTGCCAGTAGTATAGGCGGTAGCGGGTACGAGCAGTACTTC. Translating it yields CASSIGGSGYEQYF.

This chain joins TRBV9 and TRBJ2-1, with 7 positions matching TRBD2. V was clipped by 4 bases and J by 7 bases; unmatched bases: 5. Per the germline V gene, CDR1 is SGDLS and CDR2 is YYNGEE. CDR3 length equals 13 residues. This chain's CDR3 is CASSPWGGNEQFF. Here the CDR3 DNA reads TGTGCCAGCAGCCCTTGGGGGGGAAATGAGCAGTTCTTC.

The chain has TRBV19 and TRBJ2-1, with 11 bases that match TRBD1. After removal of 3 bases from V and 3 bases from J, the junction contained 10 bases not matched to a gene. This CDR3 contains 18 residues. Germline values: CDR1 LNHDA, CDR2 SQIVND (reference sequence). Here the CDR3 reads CASSILWADRGHYNEQFF. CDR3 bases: TGTGCCAGTAGTATTCTATGGGCGGACAGGGGGCACTACAATGAGCAGTTCTTC.

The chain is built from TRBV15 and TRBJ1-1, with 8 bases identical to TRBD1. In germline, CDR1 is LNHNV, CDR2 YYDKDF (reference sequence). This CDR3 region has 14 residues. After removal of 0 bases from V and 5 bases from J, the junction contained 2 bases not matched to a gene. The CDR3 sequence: CATSRERTGTEAFF. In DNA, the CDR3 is TGTGCCACCAGCAGAGAAAGGACAGGGACTGAAGCTTTCTTT.

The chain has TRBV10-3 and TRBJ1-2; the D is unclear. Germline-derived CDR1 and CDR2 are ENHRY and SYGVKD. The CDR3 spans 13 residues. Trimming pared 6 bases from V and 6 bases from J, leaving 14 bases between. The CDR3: CAIRRLMADGYTF. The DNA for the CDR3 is TGTGCCATCAGGAGGCTCATGGCAGATGGCTACACCTTC.

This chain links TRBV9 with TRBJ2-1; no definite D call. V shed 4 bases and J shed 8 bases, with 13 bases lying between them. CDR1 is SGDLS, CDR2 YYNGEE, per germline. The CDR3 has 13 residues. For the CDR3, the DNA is TGTGCCAGCAGCCCTTGGGGTGTCGATGAGCAGTTCTTC. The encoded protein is CASSPWGVDEQFF.

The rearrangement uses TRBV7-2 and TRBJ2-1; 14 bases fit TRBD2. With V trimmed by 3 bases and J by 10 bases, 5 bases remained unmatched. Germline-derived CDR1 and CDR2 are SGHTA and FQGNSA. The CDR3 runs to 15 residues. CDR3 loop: CASSLTSGGAWEQFF. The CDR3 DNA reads TGTGCCAGCAGCTTGACTAGCGGGGGGGCCTGGGAGCAGTTCTTC.

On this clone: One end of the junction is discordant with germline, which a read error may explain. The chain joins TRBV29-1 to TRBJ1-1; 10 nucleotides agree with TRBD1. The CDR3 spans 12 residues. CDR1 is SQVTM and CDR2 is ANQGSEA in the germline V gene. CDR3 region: CSAVTGGPDAFF. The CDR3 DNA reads TGCAGCGCAGTGACAGGGGGCCCTGATGCTTTCTTT.

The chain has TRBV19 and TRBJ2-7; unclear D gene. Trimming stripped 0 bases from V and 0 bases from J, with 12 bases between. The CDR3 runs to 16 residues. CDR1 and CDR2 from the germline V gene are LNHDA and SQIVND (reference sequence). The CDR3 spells CASSIDHTQGSYEQYF. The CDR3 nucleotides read TGTGCCAGTAGTATAGATCATACACAAGGCTCCTACGAGCAGTACTTC.

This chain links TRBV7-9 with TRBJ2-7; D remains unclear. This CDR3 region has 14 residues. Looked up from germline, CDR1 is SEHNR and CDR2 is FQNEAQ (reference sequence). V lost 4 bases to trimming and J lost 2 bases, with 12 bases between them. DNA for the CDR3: TGTGCCAGCAGCTCTCTGACGCTCCCCTACGAGCAGTACTTC. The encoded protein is CASSSLTLPYEQYF.